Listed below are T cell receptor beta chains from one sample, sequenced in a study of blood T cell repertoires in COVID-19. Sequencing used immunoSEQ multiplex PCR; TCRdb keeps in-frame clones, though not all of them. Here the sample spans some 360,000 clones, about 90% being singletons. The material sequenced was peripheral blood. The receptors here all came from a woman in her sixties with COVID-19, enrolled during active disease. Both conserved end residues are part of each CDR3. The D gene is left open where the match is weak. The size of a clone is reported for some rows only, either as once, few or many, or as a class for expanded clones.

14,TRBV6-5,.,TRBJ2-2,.,CATHKSSNTGELFF,TGTGCCACCCACAAAAGTTCGAACACCGGGGAGCTGTTTTTT
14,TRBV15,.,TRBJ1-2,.,CATSRSPVDYGYTF,TGTGCCACCAGCAGATCCCCCGTAGATTATGGCTACACCTTC
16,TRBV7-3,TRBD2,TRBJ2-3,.,CASRRGGTRTTDTQYF,TGTGCCAGCAGGAGGGGTGGGACTAGAACCACAGATACGCAGTATTTT
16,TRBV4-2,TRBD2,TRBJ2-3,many,CASSQAAGGLGDTQYF,TGTGCCAGCAGCCAAGCCGCGGGGGGGCTTGGGGATACGCAGTATTTT
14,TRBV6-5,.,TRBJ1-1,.,CASSLDGVNTEAFF,TGTGCCAGCAGTCTGGACGGGGTGAACACTGAAGCTTTCTTT
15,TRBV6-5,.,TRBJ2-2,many,CASAVGQTNTGELFF,TGTGCCAGCGCCGTGGGGCAGACGAACACCGGGGAGCTGTTTTTT
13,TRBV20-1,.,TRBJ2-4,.,CSASLPARNIQYF,TGCAGTGCTAGTCTCCCAGCGAGAAACATTCAGTACTTC
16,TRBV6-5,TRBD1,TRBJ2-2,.,CASSYDRVVNTGELFF,TGTGCCAGCAGTTATGACAGGGTTGTCAACACCGGGGAGCTGTTTTTT
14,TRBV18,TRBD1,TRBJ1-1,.,CASAGQGMNTEAFF,TGTGCCAGCGCGGGACAGGGGATGAACACTGAAGCTTTCTTT
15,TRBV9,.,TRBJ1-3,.,CASSPSPRGGNTIYF,TGTGCCAGCAGTCCCTCACCGAGGGGGGGAAACACCATATATTTT
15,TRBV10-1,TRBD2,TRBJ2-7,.,CASSDTGGPPYEQYF,TGCGCCAGCAGTGACACGGGGGGGCCACCCTACGAGCAGTACTTC
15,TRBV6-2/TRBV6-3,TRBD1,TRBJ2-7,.,CASSSGQGLNYEQYF,TGTGCCAGCAGTTCAGGACAGGGTCTTAACTACGAGCAGTACTTC
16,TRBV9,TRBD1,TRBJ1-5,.,CASSEGTGGSNQPQHF,TGTGCCAGCAGCGAGGGGACAGGGGGGAGCAATCAGCCCCAGCATTTT
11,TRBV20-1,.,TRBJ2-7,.,CSAPGHYEQYF,TGCAGTGCTCCAGGACACTACGAGCAGTACTTC
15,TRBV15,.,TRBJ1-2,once,CATSRDGNRFYGYTF,TGTGCCACCAGCAGAGACGGTAACAGGTTCTATGGCTACACCTTC
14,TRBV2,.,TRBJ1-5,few,CASSDRGRNQPQHF,TGTGCCAGCAGTGACAGGGGTCGCAATCAGCCCCAGCATTTT
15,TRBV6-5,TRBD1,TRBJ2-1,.,CASSPDRGRKNEQFF,TGTGCCAGCAGTCCGGACAGGGGGCGCAAGAATGAGCAGTTCTTC
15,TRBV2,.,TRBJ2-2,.,CASTLDSLNTGELFF,TGTGCCAGCACTTTGGACAGTTTGAACACCGGGGAGCTGTTTTTT